The clone carrying this TCR beta chain was counted many times. Its antigen is undetermined. Using MiXCR, TCRdb reanalyzed the PCR reads. The sample lists about 85,000 clones, 8.6% occurring once. The sample originates from a study of metastatic and nonmetastatic thyroid tumors. Whole-study results and caveats: Across blood and tumor, TCR beta diversity in malignant thyroid tumors was reportedly significantly higher than in benign nodules.

Every patient was untreated before thyroid surgery. The V gene end was trimmed by 7 bases and the J gene end by 7 bases; junction bases not matched to a gene: 9. Germline values: CDR1 KGHSH, CDR2 LQKENI. This CDR3 spans 13 amino acids. The chain couples TRBV18 to TRBJ1-1; TRBD1 matches at 7 bases. The sequencing sample was made of blood. The origin of this receptor is a female donor with papillary thyroid cancer or a benign thyroid nodule (not recorded which). Some clones in this sample may be carry-over from other donors' samples. The CDR3 DNA sequence: TGTGCCAGCTTAACGGGACAGATAAGTGAAGCTTTCTTT. This translates into CASLTGQISEAFF. The variable domain in full, completed from reference TRBV18 and TRBJ1-1, reads NAGVMQNPRHLVRRRGQEARLRCSPMKGHSHVYWYRQLPEEGLKFMVYLQKENIIDESGMPKERFSAEFPKEGPSILRIQQVVRGDSAAYFCASLTGQISEAFFGQGTRLTVV.